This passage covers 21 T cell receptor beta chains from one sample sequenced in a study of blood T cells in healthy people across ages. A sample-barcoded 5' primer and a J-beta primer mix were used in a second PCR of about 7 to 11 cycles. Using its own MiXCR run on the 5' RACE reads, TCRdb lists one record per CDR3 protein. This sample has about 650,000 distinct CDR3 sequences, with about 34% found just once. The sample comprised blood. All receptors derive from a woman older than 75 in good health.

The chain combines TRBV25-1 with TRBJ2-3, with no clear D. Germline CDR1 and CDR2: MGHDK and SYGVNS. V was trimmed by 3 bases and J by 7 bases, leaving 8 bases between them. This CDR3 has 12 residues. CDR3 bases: TGTGCCAGCAGTGACGGTGGGAATACGCAGTATTTT. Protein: CASSDGGNTQYF.

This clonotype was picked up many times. The CDR3 protein is CATSRTRQAVYEQYF. CDR3 bases: TGTGCCACCAGCAGAACTAGACAGGCGGTCTACGAGCAGTACTTC. The chain is built from TRBV15 and TRBJ2-7, with D possibly being TRBD1 (6 bases). V dropped 2 bases and J dropped 3 bases, with 14 bases sitting between them. From germline, CDR1 is LNHNV and CDR2 YYDKDF (reference sequence). The CDR3 contains 15 residues.

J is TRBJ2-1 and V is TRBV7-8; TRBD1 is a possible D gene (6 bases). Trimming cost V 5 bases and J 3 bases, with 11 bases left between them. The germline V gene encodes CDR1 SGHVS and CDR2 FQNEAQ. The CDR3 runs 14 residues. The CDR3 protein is CASSHRDIYNEQFF. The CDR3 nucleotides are TGTGCCAGCAGCCACCGGGACATCTACAATGAGCAGTTCTTC.

CDR3 coding DNA: TGTGCCAGCAGCCCAATCCACAGGAGGTGGGAGACCCAGTACTTC. Amino acid sequence: CASSPIHRRWETQYF. J is TRBJ2-7 and V is TRBV12-3 or TRBV12-4, with D perhaps TRBD1 or TRBD2 (5 bases each). The last part of the DNA fits TRBJ2-5 better; the J call may be wrong. The CDR3 is 15 residues long.

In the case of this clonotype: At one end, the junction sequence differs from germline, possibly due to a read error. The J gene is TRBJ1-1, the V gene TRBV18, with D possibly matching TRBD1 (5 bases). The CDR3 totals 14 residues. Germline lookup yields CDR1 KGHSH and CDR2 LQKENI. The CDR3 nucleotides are TGTGCCAGCCCACCAGCGACGGGGGGCACTGAAGCTTTCTTT. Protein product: CASPPATGGTEAFF.

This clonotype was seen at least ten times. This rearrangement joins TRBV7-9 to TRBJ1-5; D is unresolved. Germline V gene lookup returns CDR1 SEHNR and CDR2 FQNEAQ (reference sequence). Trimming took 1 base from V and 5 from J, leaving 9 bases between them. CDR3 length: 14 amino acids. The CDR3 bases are TGTGCCAGCAGCTTAGAACTTCTGGATCAGCCCCAGCATTTT. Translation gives CASSLELLDQPQHF. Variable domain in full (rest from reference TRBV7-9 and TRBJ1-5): DTGVSQNPRHKITKRGQNVTFRCDPISEHNRLYWYRQTLGQGPEFLTYFQNEAQLEKSRLLSDRFSAERPKGSFSTLEIQRTEQGDSAMYLCASSLELLDQPQHFGDGTRLSIL.

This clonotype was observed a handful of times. CDR3 nucleotides: TGTGCCAGTAGTATAGGCGGGACAGGGGTAGAGACCCAGTACTTC. Protein product: CASSIGGTGVETQYF. The J gene is TRBJ2-5, the V gene TRBV19; 10 nucleotides line up with TRBD1. Germline V gives CDR1 LNHDA, CDR2 SQIVND (reference sequence). The CDR3 sequence is 15 residues long. J gave up 4 bases and V 1 base, and 3 bases lay outside the gene matches.

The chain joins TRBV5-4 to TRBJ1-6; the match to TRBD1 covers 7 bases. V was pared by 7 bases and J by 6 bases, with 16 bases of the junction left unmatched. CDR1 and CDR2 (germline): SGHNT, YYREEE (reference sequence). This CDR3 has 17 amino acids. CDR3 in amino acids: CASRGGGQDTLNSPLHF. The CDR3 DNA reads TGTGCCAGCCGGGGGGGAGGACAGGACACTCTTAATTCACCCCTCCACTTT. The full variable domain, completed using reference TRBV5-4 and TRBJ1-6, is ETGVTQSPTHLIKTRGQQVTLRCSSQSGHNTVSWYQQALGQGPQFIFQYYREEENGRGNFPPRFSGLQFPNYSSELNVNALELDDSALYLCASRGGGQDTLNSPLHFGNGTRLTVT.

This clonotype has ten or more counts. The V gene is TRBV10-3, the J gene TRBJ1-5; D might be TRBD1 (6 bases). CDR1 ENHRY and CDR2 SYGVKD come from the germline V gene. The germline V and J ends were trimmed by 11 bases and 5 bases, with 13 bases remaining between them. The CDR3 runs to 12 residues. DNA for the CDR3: TGTGCCGTACAGGGTTTGGATCAGCCCCAGCATTTT. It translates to CAVQGLDQPQHF.

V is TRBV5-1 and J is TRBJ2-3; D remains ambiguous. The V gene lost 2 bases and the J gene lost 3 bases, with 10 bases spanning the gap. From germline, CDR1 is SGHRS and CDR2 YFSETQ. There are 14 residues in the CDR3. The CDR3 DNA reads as TGCGCCAGCAGCTTTGGGCCTGGAACAGATACGCAGTATTTT. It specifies CASSFGPGTDTQYF.

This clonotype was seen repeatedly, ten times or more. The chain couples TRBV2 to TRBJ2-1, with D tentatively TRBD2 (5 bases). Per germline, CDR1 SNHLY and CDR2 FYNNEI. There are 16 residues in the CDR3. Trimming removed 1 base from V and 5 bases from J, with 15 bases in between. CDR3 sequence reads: CASSEERARLNNEQFF. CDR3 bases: TGTGCCAGCAGTGAAGAGAGGGCCCGCTTAAACAATGAGCAGTTCTTC. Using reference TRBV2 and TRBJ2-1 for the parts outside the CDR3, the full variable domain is EPEVTQTPSHQVTQMGQEVILRCVPISNHLYFYWYRQILGQKVEFLVSFYNNEISEKSEIFDDQFSVERPDGSNFTLKIRSTKLEDSAMYFCASSEERARLNNEQFFGPGTRLTVL.

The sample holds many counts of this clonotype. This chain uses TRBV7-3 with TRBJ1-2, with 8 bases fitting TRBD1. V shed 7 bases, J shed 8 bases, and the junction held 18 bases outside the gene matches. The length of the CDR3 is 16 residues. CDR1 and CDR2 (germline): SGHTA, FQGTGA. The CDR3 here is CASTPDPGTGASGYTF. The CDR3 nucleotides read TGTGCCAGCACCCCGGACCCCGGGACAGGCGCTTCGGGCTACACCTTC.

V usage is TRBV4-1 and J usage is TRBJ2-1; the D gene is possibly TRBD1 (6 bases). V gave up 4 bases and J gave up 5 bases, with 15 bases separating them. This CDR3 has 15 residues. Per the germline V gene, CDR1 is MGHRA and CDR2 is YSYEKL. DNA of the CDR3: TGCGCCAGCAGCCGAGTGGGACATATTGACAATGAGCAGTTCTTC. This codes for CASSRVGHIDNEQFF.

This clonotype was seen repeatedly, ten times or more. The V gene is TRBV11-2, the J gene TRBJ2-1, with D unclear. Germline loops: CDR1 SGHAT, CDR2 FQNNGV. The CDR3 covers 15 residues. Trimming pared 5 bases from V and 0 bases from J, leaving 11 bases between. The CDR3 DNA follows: TGTGCCAGCAGCCCCTCGCTGAACTCCTACAATGAGCAGTTCTTC. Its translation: CASSPSLNSYNEQFF.

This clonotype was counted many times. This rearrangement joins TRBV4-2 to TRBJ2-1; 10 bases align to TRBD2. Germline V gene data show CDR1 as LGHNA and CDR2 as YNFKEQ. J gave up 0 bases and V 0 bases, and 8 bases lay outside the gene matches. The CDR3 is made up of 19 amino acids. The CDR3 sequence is CASSQERTSGVSSYNEQFF. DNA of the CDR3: TGTGCCAGCAGCCAAGAGAGAACTAGCGGGGTTAGCTCCTACAATGAGCAGTTCTTC.

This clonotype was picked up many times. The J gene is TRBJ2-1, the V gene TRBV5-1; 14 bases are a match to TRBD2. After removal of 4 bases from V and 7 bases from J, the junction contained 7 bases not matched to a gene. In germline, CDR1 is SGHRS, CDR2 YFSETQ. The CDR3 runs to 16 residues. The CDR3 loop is CASSRGGLAGGNEQFF. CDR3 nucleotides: TGCGCCAGCAGCCGGGGAGGACTAGCGGGGGGTAATGAGCAGTTCTTC.

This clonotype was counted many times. CDR3: CSARSTRGHGYGYTF. The CDR3 coding sequence is TGCAGTGCTAGATCCACGCGGGGACACGGCTATGGCTACACCTTC. The V and J genes are TRBV20-1 and TRBJ1-2; maybe TRBD1 (6 bases). CDR3 length equals 15 residues. Germline V gene lookup returns CDR1 DFQATT and CDR2 SNEGSKA (reference sequence). Trimming left V 2 bases short and J 4 bases short, with 17 bases between.

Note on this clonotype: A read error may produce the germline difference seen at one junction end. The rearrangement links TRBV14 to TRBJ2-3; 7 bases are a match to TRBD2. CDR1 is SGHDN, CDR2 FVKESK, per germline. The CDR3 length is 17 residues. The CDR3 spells CACSQDPFSGTRSSQYF. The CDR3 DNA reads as TGTGCCTGCAGCCAAGATCCCTTCAGCGGGACCCGGTCGTCGCAGTATTTT.

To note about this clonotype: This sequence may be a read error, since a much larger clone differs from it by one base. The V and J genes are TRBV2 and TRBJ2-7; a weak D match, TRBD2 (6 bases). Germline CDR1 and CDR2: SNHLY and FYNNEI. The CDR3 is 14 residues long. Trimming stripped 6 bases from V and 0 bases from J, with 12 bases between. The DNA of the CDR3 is TGTGCCAGCAGCGACGACGGGGGCTCCTACGAGCAGTACTTC. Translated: CASSDDGGSYEQYF.

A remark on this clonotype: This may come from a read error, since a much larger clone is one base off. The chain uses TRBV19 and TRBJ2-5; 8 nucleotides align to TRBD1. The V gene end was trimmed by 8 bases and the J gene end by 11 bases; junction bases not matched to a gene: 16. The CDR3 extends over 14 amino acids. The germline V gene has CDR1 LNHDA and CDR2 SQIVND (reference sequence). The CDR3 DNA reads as TGTGCCAGTGAACTCGGACAGGGAGGCAATGAGCAGTACTTC. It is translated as CASELGQGGNEQYF.

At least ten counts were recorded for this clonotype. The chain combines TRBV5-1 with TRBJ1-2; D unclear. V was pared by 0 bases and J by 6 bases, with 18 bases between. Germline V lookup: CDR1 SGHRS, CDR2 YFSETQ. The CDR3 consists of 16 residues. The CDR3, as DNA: TGCGCCAGCAGCTTGGCCGGGAATCGCCAGTCCGATGGCTACACCTTC. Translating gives CASSLAGNRQSDGYTF.